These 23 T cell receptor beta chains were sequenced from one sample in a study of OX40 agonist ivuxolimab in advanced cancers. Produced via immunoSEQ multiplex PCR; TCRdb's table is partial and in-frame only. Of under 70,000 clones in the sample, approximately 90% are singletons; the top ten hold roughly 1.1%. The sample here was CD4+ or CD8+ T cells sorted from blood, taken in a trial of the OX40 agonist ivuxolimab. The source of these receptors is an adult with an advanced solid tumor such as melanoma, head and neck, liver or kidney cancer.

CDR3 bases: TGTGCCAGCAGCGGTTCTAGCACTCCCTCCAATGAGCAGTTCTTC. Its protein is CASSGSSTPSNEQFF. This rearrangement joins TRBV9 to TRBJ2-1; tentative D call: TRBD2 (5 bases). Germline V lookup: CDR1 SGDLS, CDR2 YYNGEE. Deletions cut 3 bases from V and 6 bases from J, with 16 bases between. CDR3 length: 15 residues.

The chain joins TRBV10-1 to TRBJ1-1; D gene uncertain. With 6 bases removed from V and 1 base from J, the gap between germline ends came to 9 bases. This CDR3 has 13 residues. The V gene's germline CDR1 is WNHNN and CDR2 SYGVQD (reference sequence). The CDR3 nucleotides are TGCGCCAGCAGGAGGACGAGGAACACTGAAGCTTTCTTT. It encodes CASRRTRNTEAFF.

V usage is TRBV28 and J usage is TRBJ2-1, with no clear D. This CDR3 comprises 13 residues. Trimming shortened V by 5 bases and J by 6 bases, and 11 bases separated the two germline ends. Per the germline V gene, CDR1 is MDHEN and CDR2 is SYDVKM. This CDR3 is CASSPQFSNEQFF. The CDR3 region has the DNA TGTGCCAGCAGTCCCCAGTTTAGCAATGAGCAGTTCTTC.

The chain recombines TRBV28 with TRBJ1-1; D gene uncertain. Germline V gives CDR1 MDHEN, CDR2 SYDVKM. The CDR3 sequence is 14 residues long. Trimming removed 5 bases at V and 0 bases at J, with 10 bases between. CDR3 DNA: TGTGCCAGCAGTCCATGGAAGATGAACACTGAAGCTTTCTTT. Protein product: CASSPWKMNTEAFF.

Written as DNA, the CDR3 is TGCGCCAGCAGCCAAGCCGGGGGAACAGATACGCAGTATTTT. Translation gives CASSQAGGTDTQYF. The chain has TRBV4-1 and TRBJ2-3; a weak D match, TRBD2 (6 bases). The V gene's germline CDR1 is MGHRA and CDR2 YSYEKL. The V and J ends lost 1 base and 3 bases respectively, with 8 bases between them. This CDR3 comprises 14 residues.

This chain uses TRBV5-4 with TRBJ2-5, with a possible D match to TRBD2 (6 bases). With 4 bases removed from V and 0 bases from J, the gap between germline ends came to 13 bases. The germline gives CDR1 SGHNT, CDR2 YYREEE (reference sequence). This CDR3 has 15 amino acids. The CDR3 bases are TGTGCCAGCAGCGGGAGGTCCGGGCACCAAGAGACCCAGTACTTC. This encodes CASSGRSGHQETQYF.

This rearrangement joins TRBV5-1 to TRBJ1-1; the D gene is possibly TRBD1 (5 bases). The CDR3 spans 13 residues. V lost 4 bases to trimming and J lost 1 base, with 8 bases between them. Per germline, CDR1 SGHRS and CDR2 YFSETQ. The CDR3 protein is CASSPRANTEAFF. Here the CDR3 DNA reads TGCGCCAGCAGCCCCAGGGCGAACACTGAAGCTTTCTTT.

CDR3: CASSLGPGELFF. The CDR3 DNA reads TGTGCCAGCAGCTTAGGACCCGGGGAGCTGTTTTTT. The genes are TRBV13 and TRBJ2-2; D gene unclear. Germline assignment: CDR1 PRHDT and CDR2 FYEKMQ (reference sequence). CDR3 length equals 12 residues. Trimming removed 0 bases at V and 6 bases at J, with 2 bases between.

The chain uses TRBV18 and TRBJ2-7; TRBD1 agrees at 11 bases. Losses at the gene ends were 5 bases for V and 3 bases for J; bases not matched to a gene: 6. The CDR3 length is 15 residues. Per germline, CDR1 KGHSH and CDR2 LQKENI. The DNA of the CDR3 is TGTGCCAGCTCATCGTCCGGGACAGGGGGCTACGAGCAGTACTTC. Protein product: CASSSSGTGGYEQYF. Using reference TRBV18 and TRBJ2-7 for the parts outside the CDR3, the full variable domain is NAGVMQNPRHLVRRRGQEARLRCSPMKGHSHVYWYRQLPEEGLKFMVYLQKENIIDESGMPKERFSAEFPKEGPSILRIQQVVRGDSAAYFCASSSSGTGGYEQYFGPGTRLTVT.

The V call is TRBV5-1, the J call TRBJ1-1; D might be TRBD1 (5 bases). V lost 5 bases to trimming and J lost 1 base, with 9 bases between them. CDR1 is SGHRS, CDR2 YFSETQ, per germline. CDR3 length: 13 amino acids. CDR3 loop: CASRETANTEAFF. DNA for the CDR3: TGCGCCAGCAGGGAGACAGCGAACACTGAAGCTTTCTTT.

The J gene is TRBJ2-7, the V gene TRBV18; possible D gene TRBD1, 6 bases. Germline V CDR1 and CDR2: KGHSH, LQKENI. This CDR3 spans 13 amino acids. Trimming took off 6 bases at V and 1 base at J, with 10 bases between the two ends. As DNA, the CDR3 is TGTGCCAGCTCCCAGGGGACGTCCTACGAGCAGTACTTC. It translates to CASSQGTSYEQYF.

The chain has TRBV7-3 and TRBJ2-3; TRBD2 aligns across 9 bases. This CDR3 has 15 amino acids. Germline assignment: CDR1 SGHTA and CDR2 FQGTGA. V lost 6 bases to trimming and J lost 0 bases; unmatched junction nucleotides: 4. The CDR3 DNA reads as TGTGCCAGCAGATTAGCGGGAGCTAGCACAGATACGCAGTATTTT. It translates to CASRLAGASTDTQYF.

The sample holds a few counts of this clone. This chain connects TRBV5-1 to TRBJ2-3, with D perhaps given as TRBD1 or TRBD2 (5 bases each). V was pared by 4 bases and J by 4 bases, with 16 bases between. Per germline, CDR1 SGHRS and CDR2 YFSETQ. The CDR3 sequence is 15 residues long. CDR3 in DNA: TGCGCCAGCAGCCTCGGGGCTCAAGAACCAGATACGCAGTATTTT. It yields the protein CASSLGAQEPDTQYF.

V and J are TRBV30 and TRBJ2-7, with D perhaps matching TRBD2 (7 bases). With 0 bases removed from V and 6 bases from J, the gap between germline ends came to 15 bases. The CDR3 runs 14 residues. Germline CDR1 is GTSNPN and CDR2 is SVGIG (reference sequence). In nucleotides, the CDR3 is TGTGCCTGGAGTGTACAGGGAGGGGCGGGCGAGCAGTACTTC. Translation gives CAWSVQGGAGEQYF. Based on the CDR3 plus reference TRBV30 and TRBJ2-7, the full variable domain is SQTIHQWPATLVQPVGSPLSLECTVEGTSNPNLYWYRQAAGRGLQLLFYSVGIGQISSEVPQNLSASRPQDRQFILSSKKLLLSDSGFYLCAWSVQGGAGEQYFGPGTRLTVT.

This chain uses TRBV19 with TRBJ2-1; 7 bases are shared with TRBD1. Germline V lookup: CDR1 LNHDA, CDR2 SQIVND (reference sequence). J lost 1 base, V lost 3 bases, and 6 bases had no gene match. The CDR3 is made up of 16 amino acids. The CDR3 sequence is CASSIRQGRSYNEQFF. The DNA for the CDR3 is TGTGCCAGTAGTATCCGACAGGGTCGGTCCTACAATGAGCAGTTCTTC. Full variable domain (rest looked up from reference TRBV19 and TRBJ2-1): DGGITQSPKYLFRKEGQNVTLSCEQNLNHDAMYWYRQDPGQGLRLIYYSQIVNDFQKGDIAEGYSVSREKKESFPLTVTSAQKNPTAFYLCASSIRQGRSYNEQFFGPGTRLTVL.

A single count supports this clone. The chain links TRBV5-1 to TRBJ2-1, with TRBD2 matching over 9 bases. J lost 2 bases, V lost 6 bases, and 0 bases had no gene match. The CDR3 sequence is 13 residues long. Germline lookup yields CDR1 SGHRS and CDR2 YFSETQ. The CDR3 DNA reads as TGCGCCAGCACTAGCGGGACCTACAATGAGCAGTTCTTC. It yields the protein CASTSGTYNEQFF.

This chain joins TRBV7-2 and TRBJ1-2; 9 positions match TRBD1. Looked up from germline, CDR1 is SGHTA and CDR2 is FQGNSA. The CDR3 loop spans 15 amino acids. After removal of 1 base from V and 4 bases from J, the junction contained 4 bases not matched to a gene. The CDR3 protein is CASSLGDRVLYGYTF. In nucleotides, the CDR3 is TGTGCCAGCAGCTTAGGGGACAGGGTCCTCTATGGCTACACCTTC.

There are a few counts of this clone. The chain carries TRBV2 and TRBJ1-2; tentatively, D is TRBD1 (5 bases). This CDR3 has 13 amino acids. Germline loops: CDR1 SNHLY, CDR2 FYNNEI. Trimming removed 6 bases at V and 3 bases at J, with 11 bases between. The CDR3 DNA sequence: TGTGCCAGCAGCAACCAGGGCTACTATGGCTACACCTTC. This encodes CASSNQGYYGYTF.

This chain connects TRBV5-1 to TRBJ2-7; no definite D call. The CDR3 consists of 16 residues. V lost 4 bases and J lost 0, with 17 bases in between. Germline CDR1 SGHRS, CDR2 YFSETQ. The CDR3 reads CASSQSYATVSYEQYF. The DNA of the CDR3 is TGCGCCAGCAGCCAATCGTACGCAACTGTCTCCTACGAGCAGTACTTC.

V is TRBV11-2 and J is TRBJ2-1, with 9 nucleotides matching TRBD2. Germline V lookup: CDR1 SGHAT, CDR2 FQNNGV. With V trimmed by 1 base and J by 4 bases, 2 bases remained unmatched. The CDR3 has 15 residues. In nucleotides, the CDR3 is TGTGCCAGCAGCTTAGGTAGCGGGAGATACAATGAGCAGTTCTTC. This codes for CASSLGSGRYNEQFF.

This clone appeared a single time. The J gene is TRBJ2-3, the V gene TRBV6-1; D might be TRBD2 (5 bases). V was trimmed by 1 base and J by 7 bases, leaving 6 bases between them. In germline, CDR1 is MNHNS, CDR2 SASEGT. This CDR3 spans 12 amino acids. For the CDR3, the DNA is TGTGCCAGCAGTGAAGTCGGGAATACGCAGTATTTT. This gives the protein CASSEVGNTQYF.

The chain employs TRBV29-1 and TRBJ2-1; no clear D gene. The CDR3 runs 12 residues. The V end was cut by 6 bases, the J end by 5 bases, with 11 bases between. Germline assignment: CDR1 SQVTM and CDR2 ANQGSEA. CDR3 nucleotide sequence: TGCAGCGTCGCCGGGCTAAACAATGAGCAGTTCTTC. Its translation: CSVAGLNNEQFF.

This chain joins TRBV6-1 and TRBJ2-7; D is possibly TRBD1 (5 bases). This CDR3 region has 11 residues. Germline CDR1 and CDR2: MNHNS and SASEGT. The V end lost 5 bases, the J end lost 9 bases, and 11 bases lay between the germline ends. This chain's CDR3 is CASSSQGSQYF. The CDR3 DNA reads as TGTGCCAGCAGTTCTCAGGGATCGCAGTACTTC.